This T cell receptor (beta chain) stems from a study of beta chain features in type 1 diabetes. The germline V gene encodes CDR1 SGHTA and CDR2 FQGNSA. The junction had 9 bases not matched to a gene; V was cut back by 10 bases and J by 6 bases. The CDR3 runs to 13 residues. This clone has just a few counts. As every portion of the isolated RNA was reverse transcribed, the sequencing read expressed TCRB transcripts. Sequenced by immunoSEQ multiplex PCR; TCRdb stores in-frame clones only, minus some. The sample carries about 900,000 clones, about 17% recorded once. This clonotype was obtained from a woman aged 18-30 years in good health. The sample taken for sequencing was naive CD4+ T cells from blood. V is TRBV7-2 and J is TRBJ2-1; 7 nucleotides line up with TRBD2. Written as DNA, the CDR3 is TGTGCCACGAAGCCGGGGACTACCAATGAGCAGTTCTTC. Translation: CATKPGTTNEQFF.